The entry that follows covers one T cell receptor (beta chain) sequence. Its cognate antigen has yet to be identified. No clone much larger than this one lies a single base away; base qualities are absent. The sample comes from a study of OX40 agonist ivuxolimab in advanced cancers. Study-level background: Ivuxolimab was an agonistic, fully human IgG2 monoclonal antibody directed against OX40 (CD134), a costimulatory receptor. Intravenous ivuxolimab was administered to patients every 2 weeks at six dose levels: 0.01, 0.1, 0.3, 1.5, 3 and 10 mg/kg. Of the 52 patients in dose escalation, 19 had hepatocellular carcinoma, roughly 15 had melanoma, 9 had renal cell carcinoma and 9 had head and neck cancer. In the dose-escalation cohort, roughly 80% of patients were male, and the mean age was approximately 60 years, with a range of about 23 to 85. Prior anti-PD-1, anti-PD-L1 or anti-CTLA-4 therapy was permitted, and checkpoint inhibitors had been received by around 40% of dose-escalation patients. Partial responses occurred in three dose-escalation patients: two with cutaneous melanoma and one with hepatocellular carcinoma. The point of sequencing TCRbeta in the periphery was to test whether ivuxolimab changed TCR sequence diversity and drove clonal T-cell expansion. The paper covers the monotherapy dose-escalation part of the phase I ivuxolimab trial, which included N = 52 patients. Study-wide findings and limitations: After ivuxolimab, expanded clones were on average more numerous among CD8+ T cells than among CD4+ T cells. In partial responders in the 0.1-3.0 mg/kg groups, normalized peripheral clonal expansion was found to be among the lowest, especially among CD8+ T cells. Low levels of normalized T-cell clonal expansion were also shown by some nonresponding patients. The antigen specificity of the peripheral T cells that underwent clonal expansion was not determined. Clonal expansion of both CD4+ and CD8+ blood T cells was observed from baseline to week 6 at doses 0.1 to 3.0 mg/kg.

The trial excluded patients who had a history of autoimmune disease or were on systemic immunosuppression. In every dose cohort, peripheral blood was drawn for TCR sequencing at baseline, cycle 4 day 1, and cycle 7 day 1. Samples were obtained from an open-label, multicenter, first-in-human phase I dose-escalation trial of ivuxolimab. Adults with locally advanced or metastatic head and neck squamous cell, hepatocellular, melanoma or renal cell carcinoma were enrolled in the trial. Before TCR sequencing, CD4+ and CD8+ T cells were separately sorted from peripheral blood. Genomic DNA was isolated from the sorted cells so that the TCRbeta CDR3 region could be sequenced. The immunoSEQ Assay was used for sequencing of TCRbeta CDR3 regions. The table comes from immuneACCESS by way of TCRdb, which keeps in-frame sequences with V and J called. Part of the clones is missing from these tables; in studies checked, under half for an unresolved V gene and the rest for unknown reasons. The sample table records roughly 20,000 clones; around 87% of these occur just once. The ten top clones hold around 16% of the sample.

Counted from cysteine to phenylalanine, this CDR3 has 16 amino acids. This entry keeps only the CDR3 DNA: 48 bases, framed from base 1. Taken from the germline V gene (reference sequence), the CDR1 and CDR2 loops are MNHNY and SVGAGI. Relative to germline, V is missing 2 bases and J is missing 2 bases, with 6 bases of the junction outside any gene match. The TCR comes from an adult with an advanced solid tumor such as melanoma, head and neck, liver or kidney cancer. The rearranged chain carries TRBV6-6 and TRBJ2-7, and TRBD1 aligns with 10 junction nucleotides. Sequenced material: CD4+ or CD8+ T cells sorted from blood, taken in a trial of the OX40 agonist ivuxolimab. The CDR3 has the sequence CASSYNDRGPTYEQYF. The DNA reads TGTGCCAGCAGTTACAATGACAGGGGGCCGACCTACGAGCAGTACTTC.